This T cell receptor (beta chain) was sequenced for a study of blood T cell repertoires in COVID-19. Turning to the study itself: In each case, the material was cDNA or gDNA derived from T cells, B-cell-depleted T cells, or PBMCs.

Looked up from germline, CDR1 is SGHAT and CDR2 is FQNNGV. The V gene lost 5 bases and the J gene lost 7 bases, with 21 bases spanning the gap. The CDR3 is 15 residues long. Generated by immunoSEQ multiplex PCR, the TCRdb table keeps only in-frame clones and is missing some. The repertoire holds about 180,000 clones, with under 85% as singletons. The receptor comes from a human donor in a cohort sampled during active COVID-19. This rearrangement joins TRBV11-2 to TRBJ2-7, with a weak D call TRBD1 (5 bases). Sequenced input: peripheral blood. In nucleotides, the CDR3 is TGTGCCAGCAGCGTTGGACACAACCAGGCTGGAGAGCAGTACTTC. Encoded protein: CASSVGHNQAGEQYF.